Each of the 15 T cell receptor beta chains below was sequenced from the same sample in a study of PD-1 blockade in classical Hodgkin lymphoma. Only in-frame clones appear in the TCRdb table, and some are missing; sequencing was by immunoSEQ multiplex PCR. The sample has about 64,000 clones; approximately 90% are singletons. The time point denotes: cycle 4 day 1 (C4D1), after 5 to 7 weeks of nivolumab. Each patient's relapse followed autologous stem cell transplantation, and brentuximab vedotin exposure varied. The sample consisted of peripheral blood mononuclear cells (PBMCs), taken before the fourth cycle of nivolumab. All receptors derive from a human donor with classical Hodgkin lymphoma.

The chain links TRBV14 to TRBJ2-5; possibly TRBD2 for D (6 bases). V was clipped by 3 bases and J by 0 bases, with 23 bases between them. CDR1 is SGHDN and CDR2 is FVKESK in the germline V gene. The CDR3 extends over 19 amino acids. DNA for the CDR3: TGTGCCAGCAGCCATCTCCCGGCTAGCGAGGAAAAGTACCAAGAGACCCAGTACTTC. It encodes CASSHLPASEEKYQETQYF.

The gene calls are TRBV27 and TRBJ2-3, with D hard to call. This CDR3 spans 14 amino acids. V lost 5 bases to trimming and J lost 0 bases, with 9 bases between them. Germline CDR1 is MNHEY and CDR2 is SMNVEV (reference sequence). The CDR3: CASSPDDSTDTQYF. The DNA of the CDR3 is TGTGCCAGCAGTCCAGACGATAGCACAGATACGCAGTATTTT.

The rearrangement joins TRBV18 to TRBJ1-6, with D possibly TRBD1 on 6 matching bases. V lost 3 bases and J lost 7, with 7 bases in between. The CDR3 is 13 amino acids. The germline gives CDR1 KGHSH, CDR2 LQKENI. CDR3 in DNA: TGTGCCAGCTCACCGGACAGAAATTCACCCCTCCACTTT. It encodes CASSPDRNSPLHF.

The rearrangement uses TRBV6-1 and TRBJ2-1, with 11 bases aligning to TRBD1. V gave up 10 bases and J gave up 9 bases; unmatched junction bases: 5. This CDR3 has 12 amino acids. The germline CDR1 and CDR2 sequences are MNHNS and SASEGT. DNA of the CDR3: TGTGCCACCGGACAGGGGGCGGGTGAGCAGTTCTTC. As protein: CATGQGAGEQFF.

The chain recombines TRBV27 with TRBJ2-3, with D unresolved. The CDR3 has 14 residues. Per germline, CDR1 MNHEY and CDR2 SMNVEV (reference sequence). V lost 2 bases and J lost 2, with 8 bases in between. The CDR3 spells CASSLGVSTDTQYF. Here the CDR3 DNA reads TGTGCCAGCAGTTTAGGGGTCTCCACAGATACGCAGTATTTT.

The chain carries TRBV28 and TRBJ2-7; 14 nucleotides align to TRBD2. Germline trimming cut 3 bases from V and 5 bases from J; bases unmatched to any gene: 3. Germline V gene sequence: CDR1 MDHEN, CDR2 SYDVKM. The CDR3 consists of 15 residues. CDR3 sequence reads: CASSLRTSGRNEQYF. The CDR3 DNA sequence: TGTGCCAGCAGTTTGCGGACTAGCGGGAGGAACGAGCAGTACTTC.

The CDR3 sequence is CASSVLDSSYNEQFF. The CDR3 DNA sequence: TGTGCCAGCAGCGTACTGGACAGCTCCTACAATGAGCAGTTCTTC. V gene TRBV9 combines with J gene TRBJ2-1; TRBD1 might be the D (6 bases). The V and J ends lost 1 base and 0 bases respectively, with 8 bases between them. Germline CDR1 is SGDLS and CDR2 is YYNGEE. CDR3 length equals 15 residues.

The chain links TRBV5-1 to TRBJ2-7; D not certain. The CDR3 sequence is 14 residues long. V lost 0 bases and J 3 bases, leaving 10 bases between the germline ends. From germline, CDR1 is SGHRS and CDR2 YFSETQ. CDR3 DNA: TGCGCCAGCAGCTTGGTCTGGGGAAACTACGAGCAGTACTTC. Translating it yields CASSLVWGNYEQYF.

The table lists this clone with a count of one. CDR3 loop: CASSLGRGGRWQETQYF. In nucleotides, the CDR3 is TGTGCCAGCAGCTTAGGCCGCGGGGGGCGCTGGCAAGAGACCCAGTACTTC. The genes are TRBV7-2 and TRBJ2-5; 8 nucleotides align to TRBD2. The CDR3 spans 17 residues. The junction had 9 bases not matched to a gene; V was cut back by 1 base and J by 2 bases. CDR1 and CDR2 from the germline V gene are SGHTA and FQGNSA.

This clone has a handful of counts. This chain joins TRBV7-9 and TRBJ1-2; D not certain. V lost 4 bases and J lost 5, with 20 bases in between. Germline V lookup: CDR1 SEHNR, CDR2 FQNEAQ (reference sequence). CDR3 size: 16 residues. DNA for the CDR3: TGTGCCAGCAGCTCCGTGGAGGTCGAGTTTGGATATGGCTACACCTTC. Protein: CASSSVEVEFGYGYTF.

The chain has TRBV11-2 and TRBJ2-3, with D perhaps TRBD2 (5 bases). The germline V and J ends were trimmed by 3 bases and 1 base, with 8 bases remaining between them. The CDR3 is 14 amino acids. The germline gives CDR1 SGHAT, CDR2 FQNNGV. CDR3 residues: CASSFSAGTDTQYF. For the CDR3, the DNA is TGTGCCAGCAGCTTTTCAGCGGGCACAGATACGCAGTATTTT.

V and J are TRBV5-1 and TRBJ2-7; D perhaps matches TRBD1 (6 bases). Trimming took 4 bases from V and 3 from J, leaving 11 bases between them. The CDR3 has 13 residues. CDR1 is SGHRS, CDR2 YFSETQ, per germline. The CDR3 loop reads CASSLLDSYEQYF. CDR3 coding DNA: TGCGCCAGCAGCCTCCTGGACAGCTACGAGCAGTACTTC.

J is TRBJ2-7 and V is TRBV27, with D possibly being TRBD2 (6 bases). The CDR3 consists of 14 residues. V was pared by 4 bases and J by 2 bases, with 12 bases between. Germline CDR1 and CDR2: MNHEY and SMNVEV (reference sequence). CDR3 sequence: CASSSLATTYEQYF. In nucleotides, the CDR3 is TGTGCCAGCAGTTCTCTAGCGACCACCTACGAGCAGTACTTC.

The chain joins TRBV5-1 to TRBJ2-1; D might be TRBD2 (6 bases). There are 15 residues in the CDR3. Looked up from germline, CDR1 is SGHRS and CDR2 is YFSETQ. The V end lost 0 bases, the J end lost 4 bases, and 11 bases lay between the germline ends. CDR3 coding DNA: TGCGCCAGCAGCTTGGTGGGACTCTTTTACAATGAGCAGTTCTTC. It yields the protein CASSLVGLFYNEQFF. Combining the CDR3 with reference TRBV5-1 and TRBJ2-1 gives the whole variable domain KAGVTQTPRYLIKTRGQQVTLSCSPISGHRSVSWYQQTPGQGLQFLFEYFSETQRNKGNFPGRFSGRQFSNSRSEMNVSTLELGDSALYLCASSLVGLFYNEQFFGPGTRLTVL.

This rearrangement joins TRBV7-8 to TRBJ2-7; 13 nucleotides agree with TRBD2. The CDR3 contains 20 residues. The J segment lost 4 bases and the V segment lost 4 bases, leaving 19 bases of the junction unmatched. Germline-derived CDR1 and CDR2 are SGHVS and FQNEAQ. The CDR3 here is CASSSRDPGLAGFWAYEQYF. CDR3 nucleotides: TGTGCCAGCAGCTCCAGAGACCCGGGACTAGCGGGATTTTGGGCTTACGAGCAGTACTTC.